Listed below are T cell receptor beta chains from one sample, sequenced in a study of T cells and Merkel cell carcinoma outcomes. Some clones are missing from TCRdb's copy, which holds only in-frame ones; the method was immunoSEQ multiplex PCR. The data contain roughly 6,400 clones, more than 70% of them singletons. Sequenced material: tumor tissue from Merkel cell carcinoma. The origin of the receptors is a human donor with Merkel cell carcinoma. Some clones in this sample may be carry-over from other donors' samples. CDR3s include the opening cysteine and the closing phenylalanine or tryptophan. The D gene is left open where the match is weak. The size entry is marked missing in some rows and otherwise reads once, few, many or a size class.

clone_size: -; d_call: -; j_call: TRBJ1-5; v_call: TRBV4-1; cdr3_nt: TGCGCCAGCAGCCAAGGTGGAGGTCAGCCCCAGCATTTT; cdr3_aa: CASSQGGGQPQHF
clone_size: -; d_call: -; j_call: TRBJ2-7; v_call: TRBV4-3; cdr3_nt: TGCGCCAGCAGCCAAGGTACACAGGGAGGCGAGCAGTACTTC; cdr3_aa: CASSQGTQGGEQYF
clone_size: once; d_call: -; j_call: TRBJ1-5; v_call: TRBV6-1; cdr3_nt: TGTGCCAGCAGTGAAGCAGGGGGGGCTCAACAGCCCCAGCATTTT; cdr3_aa: CASSEAGGAQQPQHF
clone_size: -; d_call: TRBD2; j_call: TRBJ2-7; v_call: TRBV7-2; cdr3_nt: TGTGCCAGCAGCTTTTGGCGGGGGAGCTCCTACGAGCAGTACTTT; cdr3_aa: CASSFWRGSSYEQYF
clone_size: -; d_call: -; j_call: TRBJ2-3; v_call: TRBV20-1; cdr3_nt: TGCAGTGCTCGATGGGGAGATACGCAGTATTTT; cdr3_aa: CSARWGDTQYF
clone_size: once; d_call: -; j_call: TRBJ2-1; v_call: TRBV6-1; cdr3_nt: TGTGCCAGCAGTGACAGGGGTCCCTACAATGAGCAGTTCTTC; cdr3_aa: CASSDRGPYNEQFF
clone_size: -; d_call: -; j_call: TRBJ1-2; v_call: TRBV5-4; cdr3_nt: TGTGCCAGCAGCCCCGGGATTAACTATGGCTACACCTTC; cdr3_aa: CASSPGINYGYTF
clone_size: few; d_call: TRBD2; j_call: TRBJ2-7; v_call: TRBV10-3; cdr3_nt: TGTGCCATCAGTGAGTCGGCTAGCGGGTCCTACGAGCAGTACTTC; cdr3_aa: CAISESASGSYEQYF
clone_size: -; d_call: TRBD1; j_call: TRBJ2-2; v_call: TRBV28; cdr3_nt: TGTGCCAGCACCTTATGGGGACAGGGCACCGCCGGGGAGCTGTTTTTT; cdr3_aa: CASTLWGQGTAGELFF
clone_size: once; d_call: -; j_call: TRBJ2-7; v_call: TRBV11-2; cdr3_nt: TGTGCCAGCAGCGCCGCCGGGGGGCGGGAGCAGTACTTC; cdr3_aa: CASSAAGGREQYF
clone_size: -; d_call: TRBD2; j_call: TRBJ2-5; v_call: TRBV30; cdr3_nt: TGTGCCTGGAGTAGGGTAGCGGGAGGGTGGGAGACCCAGTACTTC; cdr3_aa: CAWSRVAGGWETQYF
clone_size: -; d_call: -; j_call: TRBJ1-1; v_call: TRBV15; cdr3_nt: TGTGCCACTAAGCCCGACTACCAGGGACGGGTAGCTTTCTTT; cdr3_aa: CATKPDYQGRVAFF
clone_size: few; d_call: TRBD1; j_call: TRBJ1-2; v_call: TRBV19; cdr3_nt: TGTGCCAGTAGTAGACGAGGACAGGAATTTCTGGACTATGGCTACACCTTC; cdr3_aa: CASSRRGQEFLDYGYTF
clone_size: -; d_call: TRBD1; j_call: TRBJ2-5; v_call: TRBV7-2; cdr3_nt: TGTGCCAGCAGCTTCCAGCCAGGGACAGGGGGAGAGACCCAGTACTTC; cdr3_aa: CASSFQPGTGGETQYF
clone_size: few; d_call: -; j_call: TRBJ2-7; v_call: TRBV7-9; cdr3_nt: TGTGCCAGCAGCTCTACGGACAGACTCTACGAGCAGTACTTC; cdr3_aa: CASSSTDRLYEQYF
clone_size: -; d_call: -; j_call: TRBJ1-5; v_call: TRBV27; cdr3_nt: TGTGCCAGCAGCTCTAGAAGGGAGCAGCCCCAGCATTTT; cdr3_aa: CASSSRREQPQHF
clone_size: -; d_call: -; j_call: TRBJ1-3; v_call: TRBV18; cdr3_nt: TGTGCCAGCTCACCACAGGTCGGAAACACCATATATTTT; cdr3_aa: CASSPQVGNTIYF
clone_size: once; d_call: -; j_call: TRBJ1-1; v_call: TRBV7-8; cdr3_nt: TGTGCCAGCAGCTTAGTCGGGGCTGGGGGCACTGAAGCTTTCTTT; cdr3_aa: CASSLVGAGGTEAFF
clone_size: -; d_call: -; j_call: TRBJ1-5; v_call: TRBV5-1; cdr3_nt: TGCGCCAGCAGCTCGTGGGGGGGAGAGCCCCAGCATTTT; cdr3_aa: CASSSWGGEPQHF
clone_size: -; d_call: TRBD1; j_call: TRBJ2-7; v_call: TRBV18; cdr3_nt: TGTGCCAGCTCACCGACAGGGGGTCGCTCCTACGAGCAGTACTTC; cdr3_aa: CASSPTGGRSYEQYF
clone_size: -; d_call: TRBD1; j_call: TRBJ2-2; v_call: TRBV5-1; cdr3_nt: TGCGCCAGTCTAAGACAGGGTGGAACCGGGGAGCTGTTTTTT; cdr3_aa: CASLRQGGTGELFF
clone_size: -; d_call: -; j_call: TRBJ2-1; v_call: TRBV5-1; cdr3_nt: TGCGCCACGATGCGTCCCGGGGGCACGGAGCAGTTCTTC; cdr3_aa: CATMRPGGTEQFF
clone_size: -; d_call: -; j_call: TRBJ2-4; v_call: TRBV5-1; cdr3_nt: TGCGCCAGCAGCCATGAGGGACTTTCTGGTATTGACATTCAGTACTTC; cdr3_aa: CASSHEGLSGIDIQYF
clone_size: few; d_call: -; j_call: TRBJ2-2; v_call: TRBV5-5; cdr3_nt: TGTGCCAGCAGCACCTGGGACGGGGAGCTGTTTTTT; cdr3_aa: CASSTWDGELFF
clone_size: -; d_call: TRBD1; j_call: TRBJ1-1; v_call: TRBV9; cdr3_nt: TGTGCCAGCAGCGTAACCGGGACAGGTTATAACACTGAAGCTTTCTTT; cdr3_aa: CASSVTGTGYNTEAFF
clone_size: -; d_call: -; j_call: TRBJ2-3; v_call: TRBV5-6; cdr3_nt: TGTGCCAGCACGCAAGGTAATAGACTAGTCACTAGCACAGATACGCAGTATTTT; cdr3_aa: CASTQGNRLVTSTDTQYF
clone_size: -; d_call: TRBD2; j_call: TRBJ2-3; v_call: TRBV5-4; cdr3_nt: TGTGCCAGCAGCGTGACTAGCGGGAGTTCAGATACGCAGTATTTT; cdr3_aa: CASSVTSGSSDTQYF
clone_size: -; d_call: -; j_call: TRBJ2-6; v_call: TRBV27; cdr3_nt: TGTGCCAGCAGCCTGTGGGGCGGCTCTGGGGCCAACGTCCTGACTTTC; cdr3_aa: CASSLWGGSGANVLTF
clone_size: -; d_call: -; j_call: TRBJ2-3; v_call: TRBV11-3; cdr3_nt: TGTGCCAGCAGCTCCAAGAACTCCCCAGGGGACACAGATACGCAGTATTTT; cdr3_aa: CASSSKNSPGDTDTQYF
clone_size: -; d_call: -; j_call: TRBJ2-5; v_call: TRBV9; cdr3_nt: TGTGCCAGCAGCACCCAAACAGGGACAACCCAGTACTTC; cdr3_aa: CASSTQTGTTQYF
clone_size: -; d_call: -; j_call: TRBJ2-1; v_call: TRBV15; cdr3_nt: TGTGCTACCAGCAGAGTTGTGGCGGCCAATGAGCAGTTCTTC; cdr3_aa: CATSRVVAANEQFF
clone_size: -; d_call: -; j_call: TRBJ1-3; v_call: TRBV15; cdr3_nt: TGTGCCACCAGCAGAGGTTTTGGAAACACCATATATTTT; cdr3_aa: CATSRGFGNTIYF
clone_size: -; d_call: -; j_call: TRBJ2-1; v_call: TRBV11-3; cdr3_nt: TGTGCCAGCAGCTTCGAGGGAGCAGGCTATGAGCAGTTCTTC; cdr3_aa: CASSFEGAGYEQFF
clone_size: -; d_call: TRBD2; j_call: TRBJ2-5; v_call: TRBV25-1; cdr3_nt: TGTGCCAGCAGTGAGGCGGGGGGCTTTGGCCAAGAGACCCAGTACTTC; cdr3_aa: CASSEAGGFGQETQYF
clone_size: once; d_call: -; j_call: TRBJ1-4; v_call: TRBV18; cdr3_nt: TGTGCCAGCTCACTCAAAGCGGAAAAACTGTTTTTT; cdr3_aa: CASSLKAEKLFF
clone_size: -; d_call: -; j_call: TRBJ1-2; v_call: TRBV7-9; cdr3_nt: TGTGCCAGCAGCTTAGAGGATTTTGTCAACTATGGCTACACCTTC; cdr3_aa: CASSLEDFVNYGYTF
clone_size: -; d_call: TRBD1; j_call: TRBJ2-1; v_call: TRBV18; cdr3_nt: TGTGCCAGCTCACCAAGGACAGGGGACTACAATGAGCAGTTCTTC; cdr3_aa: CASSPRTGDYNEQFF
clone_size: few; d_call: -; j_call: TRBJ2-6; v_call: TRBV27; cdr3_nt: TGTGCCAGCAGTTTATCAACCTCAGGGCTTCTCTCTGGGGCCAACGTCCTGACTTTC; cdr3_aa: CASSLSTSGLLSGANVLTF
clone_size: -; d_call: -; j_call: TRBJ2-5; v_call: TRBV27; cdr3_nt: TGTGCCAGCAGTTTATCGATAGGCACATACGGAGAGACCCAGTACTTC; cdr3_aa: CASSLSIGTYGETQYF
clone_size: -; d_call: TRBD1; j_call: TRBJ2-7; v_call: TRBV7-9; cdr3_nt: TGTGCCAGCACTAACGTCGGGACAGGGGAGTACTTC; cdr3_aa: CASTNVGTGEYF
clone_size: -; d_call: -; j_call: TRBJ2-3; v_call: TRBV6-5; cdr3_nt: TGTGCCAGCAGTTACTCTGCTAGGGCAGATACGCAGTATTTT; cdr3_aa: CASSYSARADTQYF
clone_size: -; d_call: -; j_call: TRBJ1-2; v_call: TRBV6-5; cdr3_nt: TGTGCCAGCAGTGAAGGGGACACTCGCTATGGCTACACCTTC; cdr3_aa: CASSEGDTRYGYTF
clone_size: -; d_call: -; j_call: TRBJ1-5; v_call: TRBV19; cdr3_nt: TGTGCCAGCTCGAAGGCGGGAGAAACGAATCAGCCCCAGCATTTT; cdr3_aa: CASSKAGETNQPQHF
clone_size: medium-sized; d_call: -; j_call: TRBJ2-1; v_call: TRBV10-3; cdr3_nt: TGTGCCATCAGTGGAGGGAGGCGATCGAATGAGCAGTTCTTC; cdr3_aa: CAISGGRRSNEQFF
clone_size: -; d_call: TRBD1; j_call: TRBJ2-7; v_call: TRBV5-1; cdr3_nt: TGCGCCAGCAGGTCTGGACAGGCGTTACACGAGCAGTACTTC; cdr3_aa: CASRSGQALHEQYF
clone_size: -; d_call: TRBD2; j_call: TRBJ2-1; v_call: TRBV13; cdr3_nt: TGTGCCAGCAGCCCCCGGACTAGGAGCTACAATGAGCAGTTCTTC; cdr3_aa: CASSPRTRSYNEQFF
clone_size: -; d_call: TRBD1; j_call: TRBJ2-3; v_call: TRBV28; cdr3_nt: TGTGCCAGCAGCGGGACCGGGACAGGAAGGGCAGATACGCAGTATTTT; cdr3_aa: CASSGTGTGRADTQYF
clone_size: medium-sized; d_call: TRBD2; j_call: TRBJ2-1; v_call: TRBV7-2; cdr3_nt: TGTGCCAGCAGCTTAGTAGCGGGTAAGAATGAGCAGTTCTTC; cdr3_aa: CASSLVAGKNEQFF
clone_size: once; d_call: -; j_call: TRBJ1-2; v_call: TRBV6-5; cdr3_nt: TGTGCCAGCAGTTACTCGCAAACAGGGAACTATGGCTACACCTTC; cdr3_aa: CASSYSQTGNYGYTF
clone_size: -; d_call: -; j_call: TRBJ1-5; v_call: TRBV18; cdr3_nt: TGTGCCAGCTCGCCTACAGGGAATCAGCCCCAGCATTTT; cdr3_aa: CASSPTGNQPQHF
clone_size: medium-sized; d_call: TRBD2; j_call: TRBJ2-2; v_call: TRBV4-1; cdr3_nt: TGCGCCAGCAGCCACAAACCGGGACTAGCGGGAGGGCGGGGCGGGGAGCTGTTTTTT; cdr3_aa: CASSHKPGLAGGRGGELFF